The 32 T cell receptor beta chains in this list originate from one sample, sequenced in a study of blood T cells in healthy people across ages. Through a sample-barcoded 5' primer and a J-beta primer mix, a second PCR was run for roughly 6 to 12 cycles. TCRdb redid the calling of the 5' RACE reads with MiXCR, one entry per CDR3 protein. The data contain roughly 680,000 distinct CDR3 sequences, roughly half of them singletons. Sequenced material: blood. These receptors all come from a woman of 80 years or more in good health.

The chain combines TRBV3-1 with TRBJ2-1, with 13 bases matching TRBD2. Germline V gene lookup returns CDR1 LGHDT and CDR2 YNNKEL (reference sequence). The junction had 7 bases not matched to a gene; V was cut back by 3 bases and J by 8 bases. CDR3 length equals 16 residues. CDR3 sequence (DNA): TGTGCCAGCAGCCACCTTAGGACTAGCGGGAGTTATGAGCAGTTCTTC. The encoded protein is CASSHLRTSGSYEQFF.

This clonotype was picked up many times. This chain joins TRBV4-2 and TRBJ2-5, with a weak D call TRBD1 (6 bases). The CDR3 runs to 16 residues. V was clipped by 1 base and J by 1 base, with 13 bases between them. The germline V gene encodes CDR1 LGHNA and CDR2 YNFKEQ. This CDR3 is CASSQATGYIQETQYF. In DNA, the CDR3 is TGTGCCAGCAGCCAAGCTACAGGGTATATCCAAGAGACCCAGTACTTC.

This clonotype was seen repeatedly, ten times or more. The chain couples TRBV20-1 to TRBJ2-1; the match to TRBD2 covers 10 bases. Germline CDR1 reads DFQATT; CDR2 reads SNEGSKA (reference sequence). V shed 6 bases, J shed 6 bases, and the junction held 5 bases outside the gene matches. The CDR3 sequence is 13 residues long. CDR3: CSAVAGGTNEQFF. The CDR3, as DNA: TGCAGTGCAGTAGCGGGGGGCACCAATGAGCAGTTCTTC.

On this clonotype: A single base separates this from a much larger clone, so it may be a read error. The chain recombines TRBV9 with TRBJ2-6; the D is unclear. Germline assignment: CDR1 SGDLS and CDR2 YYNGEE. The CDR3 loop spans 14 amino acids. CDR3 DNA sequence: TGTGCCTGCAGCGTAAGGTCTGGGGCCAACGTCCTGACTTTC. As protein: CACSVRSGANVLTF.

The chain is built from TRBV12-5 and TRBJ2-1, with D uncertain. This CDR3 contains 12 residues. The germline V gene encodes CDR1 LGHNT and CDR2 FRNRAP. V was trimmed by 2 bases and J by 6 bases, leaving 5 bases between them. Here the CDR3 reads CASGLFGNEQFF. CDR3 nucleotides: TGTGCTAGTGGTTTGTTTGGCAATGAGCAGTTCTTC. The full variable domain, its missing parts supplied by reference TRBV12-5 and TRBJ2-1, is DARVTQTPRHKVTEMGQEVTMRCQPILGHNTVFWYRQTMMQGLELLAYFRNRAPLDDSGMPKDRFSAEMPDATLATLKIQPSEPRDSAVYFCASGLFGNEQFFGPGTRLTVL.

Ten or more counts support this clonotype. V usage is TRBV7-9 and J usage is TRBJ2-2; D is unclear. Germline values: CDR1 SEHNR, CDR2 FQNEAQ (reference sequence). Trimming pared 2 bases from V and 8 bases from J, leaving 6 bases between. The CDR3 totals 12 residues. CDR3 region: CASSLMSGELFF. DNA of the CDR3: TGTGCCAGCAGCTTAATGTCGGGGGAGCTGTTTTTT. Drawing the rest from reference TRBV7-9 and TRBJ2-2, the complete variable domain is DTGVSQNPRHKITKRGQNVTFRCDPISEHNRLYWYRQTLGQGPEFLTYFQNEAQLEKSRLLSDRFSAERPKGSFSTLEIQRTEQGDSAMYLCASSLMSGELFFGEGSRLTVL.

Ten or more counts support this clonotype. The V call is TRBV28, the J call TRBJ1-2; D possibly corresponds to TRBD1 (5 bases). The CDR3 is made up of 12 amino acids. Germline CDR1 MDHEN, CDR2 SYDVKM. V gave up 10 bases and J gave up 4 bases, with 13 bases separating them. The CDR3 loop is CAIQGVGYGYTF. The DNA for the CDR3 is TGTGCCATCCAGGGTGTGGGCTATGGCTACACCTTC.

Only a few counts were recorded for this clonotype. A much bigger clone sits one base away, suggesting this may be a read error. For the CDR3, the DNA is TGTGCCATCAGTGAGGTGTCAGACAATGGGCAGTTCTTC. It translates to CAISEVSDNGQFF. The genes are TRBV10-3 and TRBJ2-1; D remains ambiguous. The CDR3 loop spans 13 amino acids. Germline V gene lookup returns CDR1 ENHRY and CDR2 SYGVKD.

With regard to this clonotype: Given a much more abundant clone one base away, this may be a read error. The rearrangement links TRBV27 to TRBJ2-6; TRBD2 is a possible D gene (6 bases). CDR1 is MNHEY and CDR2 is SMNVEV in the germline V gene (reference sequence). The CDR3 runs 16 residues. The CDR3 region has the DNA TGTGCCAGCAGTTACGGGAGAAACACTGGGGCCAACGTCCCGACTTTC. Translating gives CASSYGRNTGANVPTF. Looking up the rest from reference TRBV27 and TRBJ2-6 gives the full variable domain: EAQVTQNPRYLITVTGKKLTVTCSQNMNHEYMSWYRQDPGLGLRQIYYSMNVEVTDKGDVPEGYKVSRKEKRNFPLILESPSPNQTSLYFCASSYGRNTGANVPTFGAGSRLTVL.

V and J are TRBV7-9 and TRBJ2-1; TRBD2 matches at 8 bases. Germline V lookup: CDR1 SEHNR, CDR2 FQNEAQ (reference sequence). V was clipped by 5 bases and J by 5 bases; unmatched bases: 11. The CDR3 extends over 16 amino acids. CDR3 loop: CASSLRGGRHHNEQFF. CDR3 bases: TGTGCCAGCAGCCTGCGGGGCGGGAGGCACCACAATGAGCAGTTCTTC.

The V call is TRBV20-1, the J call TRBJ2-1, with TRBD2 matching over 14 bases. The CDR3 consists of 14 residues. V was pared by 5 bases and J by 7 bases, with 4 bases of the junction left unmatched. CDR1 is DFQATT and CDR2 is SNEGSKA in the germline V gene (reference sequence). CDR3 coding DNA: TGCAGTGCTCCCTGGACTAGCGGGAGGAATGAGCAGTTCTTC. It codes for CSAPWTSGRNEQFF.

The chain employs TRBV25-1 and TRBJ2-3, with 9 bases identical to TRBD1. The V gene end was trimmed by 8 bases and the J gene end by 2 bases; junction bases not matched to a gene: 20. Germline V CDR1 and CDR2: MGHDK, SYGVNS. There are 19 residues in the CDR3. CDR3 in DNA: TGTGCCAGCCCCCCCCCCGCGCACGCCGACAGGGGGGTCACAGATACGCAGTATTTT. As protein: CASPPPAHADRGVTDTQYF.

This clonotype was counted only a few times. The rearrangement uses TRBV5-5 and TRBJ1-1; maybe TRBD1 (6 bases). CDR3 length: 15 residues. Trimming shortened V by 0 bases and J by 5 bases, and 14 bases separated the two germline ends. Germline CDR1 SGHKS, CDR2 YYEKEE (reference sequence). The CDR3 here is CASSLVGRGATEAFF. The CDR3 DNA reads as TGTGCCAGCAGCTTGGTGGGCAGGGGAGCTACTGAAGCTTTCTTT.

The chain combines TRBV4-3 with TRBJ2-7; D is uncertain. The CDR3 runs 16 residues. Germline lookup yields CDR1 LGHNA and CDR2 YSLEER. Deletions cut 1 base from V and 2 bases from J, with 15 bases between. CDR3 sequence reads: CASSQGWAESAYEQYF. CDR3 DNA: TGCGCCAGCAGCCAAGGGTGGGCAGAAAGCGCCTACGAGCAGTACTTC.

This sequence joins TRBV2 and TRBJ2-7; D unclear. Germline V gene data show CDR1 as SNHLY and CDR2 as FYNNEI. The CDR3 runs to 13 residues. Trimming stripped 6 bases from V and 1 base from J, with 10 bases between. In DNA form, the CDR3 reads TGTGCCAGCAGGAGACACGATTCCTACGAGCAGTACTTC. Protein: CASRRHDSYEQYF.

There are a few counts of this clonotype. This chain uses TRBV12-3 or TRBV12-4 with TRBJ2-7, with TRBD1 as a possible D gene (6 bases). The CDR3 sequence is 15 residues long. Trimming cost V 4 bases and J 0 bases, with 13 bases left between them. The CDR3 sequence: CASSSDRIFSYEQYF. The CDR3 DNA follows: TGTGCCAGCAGTTCCGACAGGATTTTCTCCTACGAGCAGTACTTC.

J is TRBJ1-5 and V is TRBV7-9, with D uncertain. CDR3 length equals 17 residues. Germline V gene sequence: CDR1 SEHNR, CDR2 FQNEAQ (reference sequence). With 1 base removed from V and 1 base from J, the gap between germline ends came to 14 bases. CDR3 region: CASSLVVAGYSNQPQHF. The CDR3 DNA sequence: TGTGCCAGCAGCTTAGTAGTCGCTGGGTACAGCAATCAGCCCCAGCATTTT.

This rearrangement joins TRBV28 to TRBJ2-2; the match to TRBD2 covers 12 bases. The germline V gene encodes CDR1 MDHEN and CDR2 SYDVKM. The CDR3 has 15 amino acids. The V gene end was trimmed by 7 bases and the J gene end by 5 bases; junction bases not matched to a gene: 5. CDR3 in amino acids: CASIIGLAGTGELFF. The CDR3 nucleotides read TGTGCCAGCATAATCGGACTAGCGGGAACCGGGGAGCTGTTTTTT.

The CDR3 sequence is CASSGTPILTSDLFNEQFF. CDR3 coding DNA: TGTGCCAGCAGCGGAACACCAATACTGACTAGCGATCTCTTCAATGAGCAGTTCTTC. The J gene is TRBJ2-1, the V gene TRBV5-4, with 8 bases matching TRBD2. The length of the CDR3 is 19 residues. V dropped 4 bases and J dropped 6; count of bases not matched to a gene: 21. Germline CDR1 reads SGHNT; CDR2 reads YYREEE (reference sequence).

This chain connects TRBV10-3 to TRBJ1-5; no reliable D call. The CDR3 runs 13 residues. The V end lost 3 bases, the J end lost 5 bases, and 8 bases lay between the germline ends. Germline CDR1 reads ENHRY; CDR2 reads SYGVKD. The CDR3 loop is CAISDGWDQPQHF. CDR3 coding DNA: TGTGCCATCAGTGACGGATGGGATCAGCCCCAGCATTTT.

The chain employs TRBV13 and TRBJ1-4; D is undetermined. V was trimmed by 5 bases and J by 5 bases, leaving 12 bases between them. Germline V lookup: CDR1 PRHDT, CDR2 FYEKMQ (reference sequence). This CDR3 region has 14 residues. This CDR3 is CASSGPPLNEKLFF. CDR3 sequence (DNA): TGTGCCAGCAGCGGGCCCCCACTAAATGAAAAACTGTTTTTT.

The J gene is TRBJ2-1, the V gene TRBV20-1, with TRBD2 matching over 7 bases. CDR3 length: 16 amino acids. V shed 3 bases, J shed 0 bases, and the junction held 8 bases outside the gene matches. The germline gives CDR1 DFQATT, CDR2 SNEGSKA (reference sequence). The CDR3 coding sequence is TGCAGTGCTAGTGCCTCACTAGCGACCTCCTACAATGAGCAGTTCTTC. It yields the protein CSASASLATSYNEQFF.

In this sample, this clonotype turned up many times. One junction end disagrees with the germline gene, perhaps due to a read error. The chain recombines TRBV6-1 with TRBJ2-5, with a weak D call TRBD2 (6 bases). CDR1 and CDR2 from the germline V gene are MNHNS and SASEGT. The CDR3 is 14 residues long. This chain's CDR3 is CASREAAGQETQYF. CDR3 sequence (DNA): TGTGCCAGCAGAGAAGCGGCGGGGCAAGAGACCCAGTACTTC.

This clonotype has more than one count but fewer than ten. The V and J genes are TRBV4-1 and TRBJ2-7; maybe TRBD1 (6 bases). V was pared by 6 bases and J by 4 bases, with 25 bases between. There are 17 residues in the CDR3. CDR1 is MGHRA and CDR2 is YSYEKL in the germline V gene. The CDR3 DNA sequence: TGCGCCAGCAGTCCTGTGAGGTTGGGGCAGGGGAGTTACGAGCAGTACTTC. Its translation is CASSPVRLGQGSYEQYF.

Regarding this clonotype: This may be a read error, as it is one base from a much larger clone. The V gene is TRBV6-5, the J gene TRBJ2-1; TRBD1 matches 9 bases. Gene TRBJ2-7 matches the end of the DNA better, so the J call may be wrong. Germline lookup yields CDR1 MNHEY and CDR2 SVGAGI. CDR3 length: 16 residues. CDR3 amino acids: CASSYPGQGSYNEQYF. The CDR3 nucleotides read TGTGCCAGCAGTTACCCAGGACAGGGGTCCTACAATGAGCAGTACTTC.

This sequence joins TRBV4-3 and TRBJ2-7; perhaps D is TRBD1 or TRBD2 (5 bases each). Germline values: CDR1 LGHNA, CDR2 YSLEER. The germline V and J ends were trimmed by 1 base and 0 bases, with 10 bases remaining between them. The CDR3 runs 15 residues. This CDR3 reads CASSQGEGSSYEQYF. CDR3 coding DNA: TGCGCCAGCAGCCAAGGAGAGGGGAGCTCCTACGAGCAGTACTTC.

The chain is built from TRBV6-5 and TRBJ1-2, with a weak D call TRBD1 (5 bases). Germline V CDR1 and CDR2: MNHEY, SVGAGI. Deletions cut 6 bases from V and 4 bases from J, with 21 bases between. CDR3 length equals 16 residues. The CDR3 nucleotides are TGTGCCAGCAGGAACCAGGGAGAGGGACGGTCCTATGGCTACACCTTC. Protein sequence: CASRNQGEGRSYGYTF.

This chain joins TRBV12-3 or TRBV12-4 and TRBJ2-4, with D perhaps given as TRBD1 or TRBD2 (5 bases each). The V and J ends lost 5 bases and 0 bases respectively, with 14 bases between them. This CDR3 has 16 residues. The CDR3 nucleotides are TGTGCCAGCAGTCCTACGGGACCGGTAGCCAAAAACATTCAGTACTTC. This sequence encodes CASSPTGPVAKNIQYF.

CDR3 in DNA: TGTGCCAGCAGTTTCGGACAGGGAGGGAATAATGAGCAGTTCTTC. Amino acid sequence: CASSFGQGGNNEQFF. The V call is TRBV12-3 or TRBV12-4, the J call TRBJ2-1; D perhaps matches TRBD1 (8 bases). CDR3 length: 15 amino acids. V was shortened by 3 bases and J by 7 bases, with 16 bases between the two germline ends.

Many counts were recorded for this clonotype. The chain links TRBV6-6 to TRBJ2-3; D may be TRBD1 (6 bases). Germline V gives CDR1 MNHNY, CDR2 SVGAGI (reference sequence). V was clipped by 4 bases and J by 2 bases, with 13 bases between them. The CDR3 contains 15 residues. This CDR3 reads CASSSRQVHTDTQYF. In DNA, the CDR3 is TGTGCCAGCAGTTCCCGACAGGTTCACACAGATACGCAGTATTTT.

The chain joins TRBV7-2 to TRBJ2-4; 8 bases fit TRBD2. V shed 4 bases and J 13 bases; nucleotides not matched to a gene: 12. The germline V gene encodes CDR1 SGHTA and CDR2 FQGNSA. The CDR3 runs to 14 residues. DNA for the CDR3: TGTGCCAGCAGCTCACCGGGACTAGTCAAAGAGCAGTACTTC. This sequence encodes CASSSPGLVKEQYF. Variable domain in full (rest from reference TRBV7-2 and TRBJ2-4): GAGVSQSPSNKVTEKGKDVELRCDPISGHTALYWYRQSLGQGLEFLIYFQGNSAPDKSGLPSDRFSAERTGGSVSTLTIQRTQQEDSAVYLCASSSPGLVKEQYFGAGTRLSVL.

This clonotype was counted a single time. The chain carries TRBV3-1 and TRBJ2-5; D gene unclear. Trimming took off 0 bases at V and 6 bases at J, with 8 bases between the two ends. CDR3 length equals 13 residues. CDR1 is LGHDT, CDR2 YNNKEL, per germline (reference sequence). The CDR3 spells CASSQDQRKTQYF. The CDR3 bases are TGTGCCAGCAGCCAAGATCAGAGGAAGACCCAGTACTTC.